Listed here are 27 T cell receptor beta chains from one sample, sequenced in a study of CD8+CD57+ T cells in acquired aplastic anemia (dated by TCRdb to 2017 to 2018). Instrument used: Illumina HiSeq 2000. Genomic DNA was used as template for profiling of TCR beta VDJ combinations and CDR3 sequences. TCRdb reanalyzed the raw reads on its own, using fastp at Q25 for trimming and MiXCR for clone calling, and kept in-frame beta chains. Identical CDR3 protein sequences are pooled into one entry, listed with their most common genes and DNA. Counted in this sample were about 180,000 distinct CDR3 sequences; 35% to 50% of them appeared once. The ten largest clones take up 2.5% to 3.5% of the sample. Sample: sorted CD4+, CD8+, or CD8+CD57+ T cells (not recorded which) from PBMCs. Receptors originate from a human donor in good health.

The rearrangement uses TRBV20-1 and TRBJ1-2, with D perhaps matching TRBD1 (5 bases). The CDR3 sequence is 13 residues long. Germline V lookup: CDR1 DFQATT, CDR2 SNEGSKA (reference sequence). Trimming stripped 1 base from V and 2 bases from J, with 8 bases between. CDR3 DNA sequence: TGCAGTGCTAGAGTAGAGGGGAACTATGGCTACACCTTC. Amino acid sequence: CSARVEGNYGYTF.

V and J are TRBV20-1 and TRBJ2-1; D is perhaps TRBD2 (5 bases). The CDR3 is 12 amino acids. Trimming removed 3 bases at V and 8 bases at J, with 11 bases between. Germline V gene lookup returns CDR1 DFQATT and CDR2 SNEGSKA (reference sequence). Here the CDR3 DNA reads TGCAGTGCTAGGTCTCGGGAATATGAGCAGTTCTTC. Its translation: CSARSREYEQFF.

The V and J genes are TRBV24-1 and TRBJ2-5; 9 positions agree with TRBD1. This CDR3 has 15 residues. Germline-derived CDR1 and CDR2 are KGHDR and SFDVKD. CDR3 in DNA: TGTGCTAGAGTCCGGGACAGGGCCCCCCAAGAGACCCAGTACTTC. The encoded protein is CARVRDRAPQETQYF.

This clonotype was detected only a few times. This chain joins TRBV28 and TRBJ2-7; no reliable D call. The CDR3 covers 15 residues. The V gene lost 5 bases and the J gene lost 2 bases, with 16 bases spanning the gap. Germline V lookup: CDR1 MDHEN, CDR2 SYDVKM. The CDR3 region has the DNA TGTGCCAGCAGTCCCGTAACCCCTCGGACCTACGAGCAGTACTTC. It codes for CASSPVTPRTYEQYF.

This chain uses TRBV29-1 with TRBJ2-7, with TRBD2 matching 12 bases. CDR3 length: 15 residues. The V segment lost 6 bases and the J segment 9 bases; nucleotides outside the gene matches: 15. Looked up from germline, CDR1 is SQVTM and CDR2 is ANQGSEA. As DNA, the CDR3 is TGCAGCGTCTCCGCCGGGACTAGCGGGTCATTAAGGCAGTACTTC. It is translated as CSVSAGTSGSLRQYF.

In this sample, this clonotype turned up a few times. The rearrangement joins TRBV20-1 to TRBJ2-1; D may correspond to TRBD1 or TRBD2 (6 bases each). Trimming took 0 bases from V and 10 from J, leaving 13 bases between them. CDR1 and CDR2 from the germline V gene are DFQATT and SNEGSKA (reference sequence). There are 13 residues in the CDR3. CDR3 protein: CSARDPRGREQFF. Here the CDR3 DNA reads TGCAGTGCTAGAGACCCGAGGGGGAGGGAGCAGTTCTTC.

This clonotype was picked up many times. The chain employs TRBV5-1 and TRBJ2-3, with D perhaps TRBD2 (6 bases). This CDR3 spans 14 amino acids. Trimming cost V 4 bases and J 4 bases, with 13 bases left between them. Germline CDR1 SGHRS, CDR2 YFSETQ. The DNA for the CDR3 is TGCGCCAGCAGCAGCGGGCGATCAGCAGATACGCAGTATTTT. Translation gives CASSSGRSADTQYF.

Many counts were recorded for this clonotype. The V and J genes are TRBV5-4 and TRBJ1-2; 7 nucleotides match TRBD1. Germline V gene lookup returns CDR1 SGHNT and CDR2 YYREEE (reference sequence). The CDR3 is 13 residues long. The V and J ends lost 4 bases and 5 bases, in that order; junction bases with no gene match: 5. CDR3 nucleotides: TGTGCCAGCAGCCGCGGGACAGAGTATGGCTACACCTTC. This sequence encodes CASSRGTEYGYTF.

V gene TRBV2 combines with J gene TRBJ2-5; D is uncertain. This CDR3 comprises 13 residues. The V end was cut by 5 bases, the J end by 5 bases, with 12 bases between. Germline assignment: CDR1 SNHLY and CDR2 FYNNEI. CDR3 coding DNA: TGTGCCAGCAGTTCTCGATTAGGGGAGACCCAGTACTTC. Encoded protein: CASSSRLGETQYF. Based on the CDR3 plus reference TRBV2 and TRBJ2-5, the full variable domain is EPEVTQTPSHQVTQMGQEVILRCVPISNHLYFYWYRQILGQKVEFLVSFYNNEISEKSEIFDDQFSVERPDGSNFTLKIRSTKLEDSAMYFCASSSRLGETQYFGPGTRLLVL.

In its sample, this clonotype was seen many times. The chain joins TRBV5-1 to TRBJ2-7, with unresolved D. CDR3 length equals 16 residues. V dropped 4 bases and J dropped 0 bases, with 17 bases sitting between them. Germline loops: CDR1 SGHRS, CDR2 YFSETQ. The CDR3 DNA reads as TGCGCCAGCAGCCGAACGGAGCAGGCGACCTCCTACGAGCAGTACTTC. This codes for CASSRTEQATSYEQYF.

This chain connects TRBV10-2 to TRBJ1-5, with D unclear. V shed 2 bases and J shed 2 bases, with 4 bases lying between them. The CDR3 is 13 amino acids. Per the germline V gene, CDR1 is WSHSY and CDR2 is SAAADI. In DNA form, the CDR3 reads TGCGCCAGCAGTGAGAAGGGCAATCAGCCCCAGCATTTT. Translated, it gives CASSEKGNQPQHF.

In this sample, this clonotype turned up a few times. The V call is TRBV18, the J call TRBJ1-1, with a possible D match to TRBD1 (6 bases). Germline V gives CDR1 KGHSH, CDR2 LQKENI. V dropped 4 bases and J dropped 3 bases, with 18 bases sitting between them. CDR3 size: 16 residues. In DNA, the CDR3 is TGTGCCAGCTCACTAAATAGAGGGGGTGAGGACACTGAAGCTTTCTTT. Protein sequence: CASSLNRGGEDTEAFF.

On this clonotype itself: This is likely a read error, given that the CDR3 carries no conserved phenylalanine or tryptophan at its end. J is TRBJ1-6 and V is TRBV11-2, with D hard to call. This CDR3 contains 16 residues. Per germline, CDR1 SGHAT and CDR2 FQNNGV. Trimming shortened V by 8 bases and J by 0 bases, and 14 bases separated the two germline ends. The CDR3 loop is CASCKDFSSYNSPLHS. CDR3 bases: TGTGCCAGCTGCAAGGACTTCAGCTCCTATAATTCACCCCTCCACTCT.

The rearrangement links TRBV2 to TRBJ1-5; TRBD1 is a possible D gene (5 bases). Germline values: CDR1 SNHLY, CDR2 FYNNEI. The CDR3 is 13 residues long. The germline V and J ends were trimmed by 5 bases and 7 bases, with 12 bases remaining between them. The CDR3 nucleotides are TGTGCCAGCAGTCCACAGGCGATCCAGCCCCAGCATTTT. Translated: CASSPQAIQPQHF.

A few counts support this clonotype. J is TRBJ2-7 and V is TRBV7-9; 7 bases fit TRBD1. After removal of 5 bases from V and 2 bases from J, the junction contained 6 bases not matched to a gene. The CDR3 contains 14 residues. CDR1 SEHNR and CDR2 FQNEAQ come from the germline V gene (reference sequence). This CDR3 is CASSRIGTAYEQYF. In nucleotides, the CDR3 is TGTGCCAGCAGCCGTATCGGGACAGCCTACGAGCAGTACTTC. Based on the CDR3 plus reference TRBV7-9 and TRBJ2-7, the full variable domain is DTGVSQNPRHKITKRGQNVTFRCDPISEHNRLYWYRQTLGQGPEFLTYFQNEAQLEKSRLLSDRFSAERPKGSFSTLEIQRTEQGDSAMYLCASSRIGTAYEQYFGPGTRLTVT.

V is TRBV7-2 and J is TRBJ2-5; 9 bases map to TRBD2. The CDR3 is 14 amino acids. Germline CDR1 and CDR2: SGHTA and FQGNSA. V gave up 5 bases and J gave up 5 bases; unmatched junction bases: 6. The CDR3 coding sequence is TGTGCCAGCAGCCGGGTAGCGGGAGAGGAGACCCAGTACTTC. Translating it yields CASSRVAGEETQYF.

The chain is built from TRBV18 and TRBJ1-1; D unclear. Germline loops: CDR1 KGHSH, CDR2 LQKENI. The V gene lost 3 bases and the J gene lost 4 bases, with 15 bases spanning the gap. This CDR3 is 15 amino acids long. CDR3 protein: CASSPIQLGSTEAFF. DNA of the CDR3: TGTGCCAGCTCACCGATCCAGCTCGGCTCCACTGAAGCTTTCTTT.

V is TRBV6-5 and J is TRBJ2-7; 9 nucleotides match TRBD1. Germline CDR1 reads MNHEY; CDR2 reads SVGAGI. This CDR3 contains 15 residues. The V gene end was trimmed by 0 bases and the J gene end by 8 bases; junction bases not matched to a gene: 8. The chain's CDR3 is CASSYSGTGHLQQYF. In nucleotides, the CDR3 is TGTGCCAGCAGTTACTCGGGGACAGGGCACCTCCAGCAGTACTTC.

The sample holds a few counts of this clonotype. The CDR3, as DNA: TGTGCCAGCAGTTTATCGGCGGGGAAAGGGACAGATACGCAGTATTTT. Translating gives CASSLSAGKGTDTQYF. V is TRBV27 and J is TRBJ2-3; possible D gene TRBD2, 6 bases. V was pared by 0 bases and J by 3 bases, with 13 bases between. Germline V gene data show CDR1 as MNHEY and CDR2 as SMNVEV (reference sequence). The CDR3 is 16 residues long.

The chain links TRBV19 to TRBJ2-3; a possible D gene is TRBD2 (6 bases). The ends were cut back, 3 bases at V and 5 bases at J, with 15 bases in the middle. The CDR3 extends over 15 amino acids. CDR1 is LNHDA and CDR2 is SQIVND in the germline V gene (reference sequence). The CDR3 DNA is TGTGCCAGTAGTATTAATGGGCAGGGAGGAGATACGCAGTATTTT. It encodes CASSINGQGGDTQYF. The variable domain in full, with the rest retrieved from reference TRBV19 and TRBJ2-3, is DGGITQSPKYLFRKEGQNVTLSCEQNLNHDAMYWYRQDPGQGLRLIYYSQIVNDFQKGDIAEGYSVSREKKESFPLTVTSAQKNPTAFYLCASSINGQGGDTQYFGPGTRLTVL.

About this clonotype: One junction end disagrees with the germline gene, perhaps due to a read error. The chain carries TRBV24-1 and TRBJ1-1, with TRBD1 matching 10 bases. The CDR3 has 15 amino acids. Germline V gene sequence: CDR1 KGHDR, CDR2 SFDVKD. This chain's CDR3 is CAISEPGQGRTEAFF. In DNA, the CDR3 is TGTGCCATCAGTGAACCGGGACAGGGGAGAACTGAAGCTTTCTTT.

The rearrangement links TRBV29-1 to TRBJ1-5; 7 bases are a match to TRBD1. J gave up 7 bases and V 7 bases, and 7 bases lay outside the gene matches. The V gene's germline CDR1 is SQVTM and CDR2 ANQGSEA. This CDR3 comprises 12 residues. CDR3 protein: CSAGQVGQPQHF. CDR3 DNA sequence: TGCAGCGCTGGACAGGTTGGACAGCCCCAGCATTTT.

The chain recombines TRBV19 with TRBJ1-3, with a weak D call TRBD1 (6 bases). With 5 bases removed from V and 3 bases from J, the gap between germline ends came to 11 bases. This CDR3 contains 14 residues. The germline V gene has CDR1 LNHDA and CDR2 SQIVND (reference sequence). CDR3 region: CASSSTGFGNTIYF. CDR3 DNA sequence: TGTGCCAGTAGTTCCACAGGGTTTGGAAACACCATATATTTT.

This clonotype was recorded a few times. This chain connects TRBV10-3 to TRBJ1-5, with D possibly being TRBD1 (5 bases). The ends were cut back, 0 bases at V and 7 bases at J, with 13 bases in the middle. The CDR3 contains 15 residues. Germline V gene sequence: CDR1 ENHRY, CDR2 SYGVKD. The CDR3 protein is CAISESGGDGQPQHF. CDR3 bases: TGTGCCATCAGTGAGTCGGGGGGGGATGGGCAGCCCCAGCATTTT.

The rearrangement joins TRBV5-1 to TRBJ2-7; 8 nucleotides agree with TRBD1. CDR1 SGHRS and CDR2 YFSETQ come from the germline V gene. V was pared by 1 base and J by 3 bases, with 9 bases of the junction left unmatched. The CDR3 totals 16 residues. CDR3 sequence: CASSLTGTGAYYEQYF. CDR3 sequence (DNA): TGCGCCAGCAGCTTGACGGGGACAGGCGCCTACTACGAGCAGTACTTC.

This clonotype was recorded many times. Since a much larger clone is just one base distant, this may be a read error. This chain links TRBV24-1 with TRBJ2-3; a weak D match, TRBD1 (7 bases). This CDR3 contains 15 residues. Looked up from germline, CDR1 is KGHDR and CDR2 is SFDVKD. Written as DNA, the CDR3 is TGTGCCACCAGTGATGCGGGACAGACCACAGATACGCAGTGTTTT. Amino acid sequence: CATSDAGQTTDTQCF.

In the case of this clonotype: A read error is likely, as this CDR3 ends without the conserved phenylalanine or tryptophan. No DNA is shown, since the ends of the CDR3 on it are uncertain; the CDR3 is the one TCRdb lists. The chain recombines TRBV7-8 with TRBJ2-7. Germline CDR1 and CDR2: SGHVS and FQNEAQ. A total of 8 residues make up the CDR3, ends included. CDR3 protein: CASSTVLL.